Sequencing of this T cell receptor beta chain was carried out in a study of blood T cell repertoires in COVID-19. Study details: Samples of COVID-19 (acute and convalescent) were obtained from the United States, Italy and Spain. Nucleic acid was either cDNA or gDNA, and it came from T cells, B-cell-depleted T cells, or PBMCs.

Here immunoSEQ multiplex PCR was the method, and the copy in TCRdb shows in-frame clones only, minus some. Of some 66,000 clones in the sample, just over 85% are singletons; the top ten hold 5.5% to 8%. This clone has just a few counts. CDR3 size: 16 residues. Trimming cost V 4 bases and J 0 bases; bases outside gene matches: 5. Looked up from germline, CDR1 is SGHKS and CDR2 is YYEKEE (reference sequence). This receptor was identified in a man aged 50 to 59 with active COVID-19. The genes are TRBV5-5 and TRBJ2-7; 12 bases are shared with TRBD1. Sequences were obtained from peripheral blood. In DNA form, the CDR3 reads TGTGCCAGCAGCCGGGGACAGGGGGCCAGCTCCTACGAGCAGTACTTC. Its translation is CASSRGQGASSYEQYF.